The rows below give T cell receptor beta chains drawn from one sample of a study of CD8+ T cells in alopecia areata. Repertoires were generated with immunoSEQ multiplex PCR, while TCRdb's copy carries only in-frame clones and drops some. Seen here are about 98,000 clones, around two fifths observed once, and the top ten hold 0.79%. Material for sequencing was CD4+ T cells sorted from blood. All receptors come from a human donor with alopecia areata. Both conserved end residues are part of each CDR3. A D gene is named only where the DNA matches it firmly. Size is omitted from some rows. Given values are once, few, many or a class for expanded clones.

V gene,J gene,clone size,D gene,CDR3 protein,CDR3 DNA
TRBV30,TRBJ2-2,-,-,CAWSANTGELFF,TGTGCCTGGAGCGCGAACACCGGGGAGCTGTTTTTT
TRBV30,TRBJ2-1,-,-,CAWSRNNEQFF,TGTGCCTGGAGCAGGAACAATGAGCAGTTCTTC
TRBV2,TRBJ1-2,few,-,CASREDNYGYTF,TGTGCCAGCCGGGAAGACAACTATGGCTACACCTTC
TRBV5-6,TRBJ1-6,-,-,CASSPGWYNSPLHF,TGTGCCAGCAGCCCAGGATGGTATAATTCACCCCTCCACTTT
TRBV29-1,TRBJ2-3,-,TRBD2,CSGLASGRAEGESDTQYF,TGCAGCGGTTTAGCCAGCGGGAGGGCCGAGGGTGAATCAGATACGCAGTATTTT
TRBV5-1,TRBJ2-7,few,TRBD2,CASSRSGDSYEQYF,TGCGCCAGCAGCCGAAGCGGGGATTCCTACGAGCAGTACTTC
TRBV29-1,TRBJ2-5,few,-,CSVRQARETQYF,TGCAGCGTGAGACAGGCTCGGGAGACCCAGTACTTC
TRBV11-2,TRBJ2-7,few,TRBD2,CASSLLSGGPYEQYF,TGTGCCAGCAGCCTCCTTAGCGGGGGACCCTACGAGCAGTACTTC
TRBV29-1,TRBJ1-3,few,-,CSVRRIVGNTIYF,TGCAGCGTCCGAAGGATAGTTGGAAACACCATATATTTT
TRBV30,TRBJ1-6,-,-,CAWKSGMASPLHF,TGTGCCTGGAAGTCTGGGATGGCTTCACCCCTCCACTTT
TRBV7-9,TRBJ2-1,-,TRBD2,CASSLGAGGLYNEQFF,TGTGCCAGCAGCTTAGGAGCGGGAGGGCTTTACAATGAGCAGTTCTTC
TRBV6-5,TRBJ2-5,few,-,CASSYSLPLETQYF,TGTGCCAGCAGTTACTCCCTCCCCCTCGAGACCCAGTACTTC
TRBV11-2,TRBJ2-5,few,-,CASSPGQRKTQYF,TGTGCCAGCAGCCCGGGACAAAGAAAGACCCAGTACTTC
TRBV6-5,TRBJ2-5,-,-,CASSYSTLLETQYF,TGTGCCAGCAGTTACTCGACCCTGTTAGAGACCCAGTACTTC
TRBV29-1,TRBJ2-1,-,-,CSVDHPSSYNEQFF,TGCAGCGTTGACCATCCCAGCTCCTACAATGAGCAGTTCTTC
TRBV30,TRBJ1-5,-,TRBD1,CAWSPGGNQPQHF,TGTGCCTGGAGTCCAGGGGGGAATCAGCCCCAGCATTTT
TRBV29-1,TRBJ2-7,-,TRBD1,CSVGDSSYEQYF,TGCAGCGTCGGGGACAGCTCCTACGAGCAGTACTTC
TRBV29-1,TRBJ2-1,-,-,CSVEDRFSGNYNNEQFF,TGCAGCGTTGAAGATAGGTTCTCAGGGAATTATAACAATGAGCAGTTCTTC
TRBV11-2,TRBJ2-7,few,-,CASSLVLDEQYF,TGTGCCAGCAGCTTAGTGTTGGACGAGCAGTACTTC